These 27 T cell receptor beta chains were all obtained from the same sample, sequenced in a study of blood T cell repertoires in COVID-19. Sequenced by immunoSEQ multiplex PCR; TCRdb stores in-frame clones only, minus some. The sample gives approximately 350,000 clones, around 91% of which show up once; less than 1.2% is in the top ten. What was sequenced was PBMCs or T cells enriched from blood (not recorded which). The receptors derive from a man aged 18-30 years who had recovered from COVID-19.

The chain links TRBV5-4 to TRBJ2-5; TRBD2 aligns across 10 bases. CDR1 SGHNT and CDR2 YYREEE come from the germline V gene (reference sequence). V lost 6 bases, J lost 2 bases, and 10 bases stayed unmatched. The CDR3 sequence is 16 residues long. The CDR3 reads CASNPTGLAAQETQYF. Here the CDR3 DNA reads TGTGCCAGCAACCCAACCGGACTAGCGGCACAAGAGACCCAGTACTTC.

The chain uses TRBV15 and TRBJ1-4, with a weak D call TRBD1 (5 bases). Between the trimmed V and J ends, which lost 11 bases and 2 bases, there was a span of 18 bases. Germline V gives CDR1 LNHNV, CDR2 YYDKDF (reference sequence). This CDR3 region has 15 residues. As DNA, the CDR3 is TGTGCCGCGGGGGTGGGGCAGGCTACTAATGAAAAACTGTTTTTT. This gives the protein CAAGVGQATNEKLFF.

To note about this clone: Different DNA sequences within this sample yield the same CDR3. The chain uses TRBV6-1 and TRBJ1-3, with TRBD1 identical over 7 bases. The CDR3 is made up of 16 amino acids. The J segment lost 0 bases and the V segment lost 0 bases, leaving 2 bases of the junction unmatched. From germline, CDR1 is MNHNS and CDR2 SASEGT. CDR3 DNA: TGTGCCAGCAGTGAAGCCAGGGGGTACTCTGGAAACACCATATATTTT. It translates to CASSEARGYSGNTIYF.

The chain joins TRBV19 to TRBJ2-3, with TRBD2 identical over 12 bases. From germline, CDR1 is LNHDA and CDR2 SQIVND (reference sequence). Germline trimming cut 7 bases from V and 2 bases from J; bases unmatched to any gene: 19. The CDR3 runs 20 residues. CDR3 nucleotides: TGTGCCAGTAATTCAGAGGTTCTGGCTAGCGGGAGGGGTGACACAGATACGCAGTATTTT. The encoded protein is CASNSEVLASGRGDTDTQYF.

The chain couples TRBV11-2 to TRBJ2-3; TRBD2 matches at 8 bases. The CDR3 loop spans 14 amino acids. CDR1 SGHAT and CDR2 FQNNGV come from the germline V gene. The trim removed 8 bases at V and 3 bases at J, leaving 7 bases unmatched. The CDR3 loop is CASCRREETDTQYF. CDR3 nucleotides: TGTGCCAGCTGCAGGCGGGAGGAGACAGATACGCAGTATTTT.

V is TRBV19 and J is TRBJ1-1, with 8 nucleotides matching TRBD1. This CDR3 has 15 amino acids. Per germline, CDR1 LNHDA and CDR2 SQIVND (reference sequence). After removal of 6 bases from V and 1 base from J, the junction contained 7 bases not matched to a gene. The chain's CDR3 is CASRIAGGWNTEAFF. The CDR3, as DNA: TGTGCCAGTAGGATCGCAGGGGGCTGGAACACTGAAGCTTTCTTT.

The chain is built from TRBV30 and TRBJ1-2, with D possibly TRBD1 on 5 matching bases. The V gene lost 0 bases and the J gene lost 10 bases, with 15 bases spanning the gap. This CDR3 contains 13 residues. Germline lookup yields CDR1 GTSNPN and CDR2 SVGIG (reference sequence). The CDR3 bases are TGTGCCTGGAGTGTACACGAGACAGCTTACTACACCTTC. Amino acids: CAWSVHETAYYTF.

V gene TRBV24-1 combines with J gene TRBJ2-7, with 8 positions matching TRBD1. V lost 4 bases and J lost 7; bases outside the gene matches: 5. CDR1 is KGHDR, CDR2 SFDVKD, per germline. This CDR3 comprises 13 residues. CDR3 protein: CATSERQGLEQYF. The CDR3 DNA sequence: TGTGCCACCAGTGAAAGACAGGGGCTAGAGCAGTACTTC.

CDR3 amino acids: CATSRDMGGRDNGYTF. CDR3 bases: TGTGCCACCAGCAGAGATATGGGGGGGCGTGACAATGGCTACACCTTC. This chain joins TRBV15 and TRBJ1-2; D possibly corresponds to TRBD1 (6 bases). V lost 0 bases to trimming and J lost 6 bases, with 17 bases between them. CDR3 length equals 16 residues. Germline lookup yields CDR1 LNHNV and CDR2 YYDKDF (reference sequence).

This chain links TRBV19 with TRBJ2-6; D is ambiguous. The CDR3 is 16 residues long. Germline V gives CDR1 LNHDA, CDR2 SQIVND (reference sequence). V lost 6 bases and J 2 bases, leaving 14 bases between the germline ends. CDR3 residues: CASSLRLMTGANVLTF. For the CDR3, the DNA is TGTGCCAGTAGCTTGCGGCTTATGACTGGGGCCAACGTCCTGACTTTC.

The chain is built from TRBV9 and TRBJ1-5, with TRBD1 as a possible D gene (5 bases). The germline V gene encodes CDR1 SGDLS and CDR2 YYNGEE. There are 14 residues in the CDR3. V was clipped by 0 bases and J by 10 bases, with 14 bases between them. In DNA, the CDR3 is TGTGCCAGCAGCGTAGGAGGCCAGGGAGGACCCCAGCATTTT. It translates to CASSVGGQGGPQHF.

This sequence joins TRBV15 and TRBJ1-1, with D possibly being TRBD1 (6 bases). Germline V gene data show CDR1 as LNHNV and CDR2 as YYDKDF (reference sequence). The CDR3 extends over 14 amino acids. V dropped 1 base and J dropped 10 bases, with 16 bases sitting between them. The CDR3 here is CATSRGRQDPGAFF. CDR3 in DNA: TGTGCCACCAGCAGAGGCAGACAGGATCCCGGAGCTTTCTTT.

The chain recombines TRBV7-3 with TRBJ1-6; 7 positions agree with TRBD1. There are 14 residues in the CDR3. CDR1 SGHTA and CDR2 FQGTGA come from the germline V gene. Germline trimming cut 2 bases from V and 10 bases from J; bases unmatched to any gene: 5. The CDR3 bases are TGTGCCAGCAGCTTAGGGCCAGGGGGATCACCCCTCCACTTT. Translation: CASSLGPGGSPLHF.

The chain employs TRBV7-9 and TRBJ1-5, with 7 positions matching TRBD1. The CDR3 runs to 15 residues. Germline V gene lookup returns CDR1 SEHNR and CDR2 FQNEAQ (reference sequence). V trimming: 6 bases; J trimming: 0 bases; junction bases outside the gene matches: 5. CDR3 DNA: TGTGCCAGCAGTTACGGACAGGCTAGCAATCAGCCCCAGCATTTT. This encodes CASSYGQASNQPQHF.

The chain employs TRBV28 and TRBJ1-5; TRBD1 is a possible D gene (5 bases). CDR1 is MDHEN, CDR2 SYDVKM, per germline. Trimming took off 1 base at V and 4 bases at J, with 11 bases between the two ends. The CDR3 contains 15 residues. DNA for the CDR3: TGTGCCAGCAGTTTATACCGGGACTGGAATCAGCCCCAGCATTTT. It encodes CASSLYRDWNQPQHF.

The CDR3 reads CASSSGGASYNEQFF. For the CDR3, the DNA is TGTGCCAGCAGCTCGGGGGGAGCCTCCTACAATGAGCAGTTCTTC. The V call is TRBV7-7, the J call TRBJ2-1, with TRBD2 matching over 7 bases. This CDR3 is 15 amino acids long. Germline V gene sequence: CDR1 SSHAT, CDR2 FNYEAQ (reference sequence). Trimming cost V 4 bases and J 0 bases; bases outside gene matches: 3.

This chain joins TRBV28 and TRBJ1-1, with 8 bases identical to TRBD1. With 9 bases clipped from V and 3 bases from J, the junction kept 6 bases outside the gene matches. The CDR3 extends over 13 amino acids. Germline CDR1 and CDR2: MDHEN and SYDVKM. CDR3 bases: TGTGCCAGTTTCCAGGGGGCTGACACTGAAGCTTTCTTT. As protein: CASFQGADTEAFF. Together with reference TRBV28 and TRBJ1-1, the CDR3 gives the full variable domain: DVKVTQSSRYLVKRTGEKVFLECVQDMDHENMFWYRQDPGLGLRLIYFSYDVKMKEKGDIPEGYSVSREKKERFSLILESASTNQTSMYLCASFQGADTEAFFGQGTRLTVV.

This chain connects TRBV5-1 to TRBJ1-5; D perhaps matches TRBD1 (5 bases). The CDR3 is 15 amino acids. Germline CDR1 reads SGHRS; CDR2 reads YFSETQ. Between the trimmed V and J ends, which lost 1 base and 2 bases, there was a span of 10 bases. The CDR3 region is CASSLWGDGNQPQHF. As DNA, the CDR3 is TGCGCCAGCAGCTTGTGGGGGGATGGCAATCAGCCCCAGCATTTT.

The chain combines TRBV24-1 with TRBJ2-3; no clear D. V was trimmed by 0 bases and J by 8 bases, leaving 5 bases between them. Germline V lookup: CDR1 KGHDR, CDR2 SFDVKD. The CDR3 covers 12 residues. Here the CDR3 DNA reads TGTGCCACCAGTGATTTGAGAGGTACGCAGTATTTT. This translates into CATSDLRGTQYF.

The chain employs TRBV18 and TRBJ1-1; 9 bases are a match to TRBD1. The J segment lost 3 bases and the V segment lost 5 bases, leaving 4 bases of the junction unmatched. CDR1 is KGHSH, CDR2 LQKENI, per germline. There are 14 residues in the CDR3. For the CDR3, the DNA is TGTGCCAGCTCAACTGGACAGGGGTACACTGAAGCTTTCTTT. Translated: CASSTGQGYTEAFF.

J is TRBJ1-2 and V is TRBV5-1; tentatively, D is TRBD1 (5 bases). Germline V gene sequence: CDR1 SGHRS, CDR2 YFSETQ. CDR3 length equals 14 residues. Trimming cost V 0 bases and J 8 bases, with 14 bases left between them. CDR3 nucleotide sequence: TGCGCCAGCAGCTTGGAGTTCGGGGGAGGCGGCTACACCTTC. Residues: CASSLEFGGGGYTF.

The chain couples TRBV29-1 to TRBJ1-2; 10 bases are shared with TRBD1. Germline V CDR1 and CDR2: SQVTM, ANQGSEA. The CDR3 is made up of 13 amino acids. The J segment lost 3 bases and the V segment lost 7 bases, leaving 5 bases of the junction unmatched. The CDR3 sequence: CSAAGTGDYGYTF. As DNA, the CDR3 is TGCAGCGCAGCGGGGACAGGGGACTATGGCTACACCTTC.

This clone was picked up one time. J is TRBJ1-2 and V is TRBV6-1; possible D gene TRBD1, 6 bases. This CDR3 contains 15 residues. Per the germline V gene, CDR1 is MNHNS and CDR2 is SASEGT. The V end lost 2 bases, the J end lost 0 bases, and 10 bases lay between the germline ends. The CDR3 nucleotides are TGTGCCAGCAGTGAACCGAGGACAGCTAACTATGGCTACACCTTC. Amino acid sequence: CASSEPRTANYGYTF.

The rearrangement uses TRBV4-1 and TRBJ2-3; the match to TRBD1 covers 7 bases. The CDR3 loop spans 16 amino acids. V lost 5 bases and J lost 2; bases outside the gene matches: 10. Germline CDR1 reads MGHRA; CDR2 reads YSYEKL. CDR3 amino acids: CASSKPGQAVTDTQYF. For the CDR3, the DNA is TGCGCCAGCAGCAAACCCGGACAGGCTGTCACAGATACGCAGTATTTT.

The rearrangement joins TRBV29-1 to TRBJ2-2; D is perhaps TRBD1 (5 bases). The CDR3 totals 13 residues. The germline CDR1 and CDR2 sequences are SQVTM and ANQGSEA. V was pared by 6 bases and J by 1 base, with 9 bases between. The CDR3 nucleotides are TGCAGCGTACAAGACAGGAACACCGGGGAGCTGTTTTTT. Protein: CSVQDRNTGELFF.

This clone was counted only a few times. This chain uses TRBV28 with TRBJ2-7, with TRBD1 matching 9 bases. Germline V CDR1 and CDR2: MDHEN, SYDVKM. V trimming: 6 bases; J trimming: 3 bases; junction bases outside the gene matches: 12. The CDR3 runs to 16 residues. The CDR3 coding sequence is TGTGCCAGCAGCCCGGGGACCGGGACAGGGTTCTACGAGCAGTACTTC. This translates into CASSPGTGTGFYEQYF.

Here the CDR3 DNA reads TGTGCCATCAGTGCAGGGGTTCTGGGCACCGGGGAGCTGTTTTTT. Its translation is CAISAGVLGTGELFF. V and J are TRBV10-3 and TRBJ2-2; D may be TRBD1 (6 bases). Germline values: CDR1 ENHRY, CDR2 SYGVKD. V was cut by 4 bases and J by 4 bases, with 13 bases left in between. CDR3 size: 15 residues.